Listed below are T cell receptor beta chains from one sample, sequenced in a study of human T cells and chemical hapten exposure. TCRdb used MiXCR to reprocess the RACE reads, holding one entry per CDR3 protein. Of about 100,000 distinct CDR3 sequences listed, over 9.5% were seen once; the top ten hold 3% to 4%. This specimen consisted of whole blood, obtained in connection with sensitization to the hapten diphenylcyclopropenone (DPC). The origin of the receptors is a woman aged 35 to 49 with alopecia areata. Some clones in this sample may be carry-over from other donors' samples. Both conserved end residues are part of each CDR3. D genes are given only for firm matches. The size of a clone is reported for some rows only, either as once, few or many, or as a class for expanded clones.

many | 18 | - | TRBJ1-2 | TRBV10-3 | TGTGCCATCAGTGAGCCCAATGGGGGCAGAAATGAATACTATGGCTACACCTTC | CAISEPNGGRNEYYGYTF
- | 14 | - | TRBJ2-7 | TRBV9 | TGTGCCAGCAGCACCACTAGTAGCTCCTACGAGCAGTACTTC | CASSTTSSSYEQYF
- | 12 | - | TRBJ2-5 | TRBV18 | TGTGCCAGCTCACCGCCTCTGAAGACCCAGTACTTC | CASSPPLKTQYF
many | 15 | TRBD2 | TRBJ2-1 | TRBV6-1 | TGTGCCAGCAGTGATTGGCGGGAGATCTACAATGAGCAGTTCTTC | CASSDWREIYNEQFF
- | 19 | - | TRBJ1-1 | TRBV4-1 | TGCGCCAGCAGCCAAGGTGATGAAGCCCGGGTTCGGCGGGACACTGAAGCTTTCTTT | CASSQGDEARVRRDTEAFF
- | 14 | - | TRBJ2-7 | TRBV4-2 | TGTGCCAGCAGCCCGTCGGGGAGCATCTACGAGCAGTACTTC | CASSPSGSIYEQYF
few | 14 | - | TRBJ2-1 | TRBV3-1 | TGTGCCAGCAGCCAAGATATAGGGTACAATGAGCAGTTCTTC | CASSQDIGYNEQFF
few | 16 | - | TRBJ2-7 | TRBV20-1 | TGCAGTGCTAGCACGCTAGGGGGGACTTACGCCCACGAGCAGTACTTC | CSASTLGGTYAHEQYF
- | 13 | TRBD2 | TRBJ2-1 | TRBV12-3/TRBV12-4 | TGTGCCAGCAGTTCGGGGGGGAACAATGAGCAGTTCTTC | CASSSGGNNEQFF
few | 11 | - | TRBJ2-5 | TRBV6-6 | TGTGCCATTAGCGGTCTCGAGACCCAGTACTTC | CAISGLETQYF
- | 12 | - | TRBJ1-1 | TRBV9 | TGTGCCAGCAGCGTAGGATCGGAATCTGCTTTCTTT | CASSVGSESAFF
- | 16 | TRBD1 | TRBJ2-2 | TRBV7-3 | TGTGCTAGCAGCTTACTGGGGACAGCGAACACCGGGGAGCTGTTTTTT | CASSLLGTANTGELFF
few | 15 | TRBD2 | TRBJ2-1 | TRBV5-6 | TGTGCCAGCAGCTTGGGGATACTAGCGGGAGAAGAGCAGTTCTTC | CASSLGILAGEEQFF
- | 16 | TRBD2 | TRBJ2-3 | TRBV7-2 | TGTGCCAGCAGCTTAGGGCTTAGCGGGGGGGCGGATACGCAGTATTTT | CASSLGLSGGADTQYF
many | 14 | - | TRBJ2-7 | TRBV6-5 | TGTGCCAGCAGTTACGGTAGTATCTCCTACGAGCAGTACTTC | CASSYGSISYEQYF
many | 12 | - | TRBJ2-2 | TRBV5-1 | TGCGCCAGCCGAGGGGACACCGGGGAGCTGTTTTTT | CASRGDTGELFF
- | 17 | TRBD2 | TRBJ2-3 | TRBV18 | TGTGCCAGCTCACCCGGGACTAGCGGGAGAGGGACAGATACGCAGTATTTT | CASSPGTSGRGTDTQYF
- | 14 | - | TRBJ2-7 | TRBV9 | TGTGCCAGCAGCTTAGGGGGTGGAGCGGACGAGCAGTACTTC | CASSLGGGADEQYF
- | 14 | - | TRBJ2-1 | TRBV28 | TGTGCCAGCAGTTTAGCGCCCACGGCGGGTGAGCAGTTCTTC | CASSLAPTAGEQFF
many | 14 | - | TRBJ2-3 | TRBV7-9 | TGTGCCAGCTCCGAGGGGCAGCTAACAGATACGCAGTATTTT | CASSEGQLTDTQYF
many | 13 | - | TRBJ1-6 | TRBV12-3/TRBV12-4 | TGTGCCAGCAGTTTAGGGGAGAATTCACCCCTCCACTTT | CASSLGENSPLHF
- | 15 | - | TRBJ1-6 | TRBV11-2 | TGTGCCAGCAGCTTAGGGGTCGGGGCCAATTCACCCCTCCACTTT | CASSLGVGANSPLHF
many | 13 | - | TRBJ1-5 | TRBV2 | TGTGCCAGCAGAAACGGGGTTGGTCAGCCCCAGCATTTT | CASRNGVGQPQHF
many | 13 | - | TRBJ2-1 | TRBV20-1 | TGCAGTGCGCGGCCTACAGACTACAATGAGCAGTTCTTC | CSARPTDYNEQFF
medium-sized | 14 | - | TRBJ2-2 | TRBV2 | TGTGCCGCGAGGGGGACTCATTACACCGGGGAGCTGTTTTTT | CAARGTHYTGELFF
many | 16 | TRBD2 | TRBJ2-1 | TRBV6-2/TRBV6-3 | TGTGCCAGCAGCCGTGGACTAGCGGGGCCGGGAAATGAGCAGTTCTTC | CASSRGLAGPGNEQFF
- | 15 | TRBD1 | TRBJ2-4 | TRBV6-1 | TGTGCCAGCAGTGTTGCGTCAGGGGGCAGAAACATTCAGTACTTC | CASSVASGGRNIQYF
few | 14 | - | TRBJ1-2 | TRBV28 | TGTGCCAGCACCCTGAGACAGGTTACTTATGGCTACACCTTC | CASTLRQVTYGYTF
few | 14 | - | TRBJ2-7 | TRBV20-1 | TGCAGTGCTAGACAACAGGGAGGGAATAGGGAGCAGTACTTC | CSARQQGGNREQYF
many | 14 | - | TRBJ2-2 | TRBV6-2/TRBV6-3 | TGTGCCAGCAGACTGCTCCGGCTCACCGGGGAGCTGTTTTTT | CASRLLRLTGELFF
few | 12 | - | TRBJ1-6 | TRBV20-1 | TGCAGTGCTAGAGAAACCGCCGGCCCCCTCCACTTT | CSARETAGPLHF
- | 15 | - | TRBJ2-3 | TRBV7-2 | TGTGCCAGCAGCAAGCGGGGACAGCTCACAGATACGCAGTATTTT | CASSKRGQLTDTQYF
- | 13 | - | TRBJ1-2 | TRBV3-1 | TGTGCCAGCAGCCAAGGACTGCTTCAAGGCTACACCTTC | CASSQGLLQGYTF
- | 12 | - | TRBJ1-2 | TRBV6-2/TRBV6-3 | TGTGCCAGCACTAGGACACAGACTGACTACACCTTC | CASTRTQTDYTF
- | 13 | TRBD1 | TRBJ1-2 | TRBV29-1 | TGCAGCGTTGGACAGGGCTCCCCCTATGGCTACACCTTC | CSVGQGSPYGYTF
few | 14 | - | TRBJ2-2 | TRBV7-3 | TGTGCCAGCAGCCCCAGGGGGGCCACCGGGGAGCTGTTTTTT | CASSPRGATGELFF
many | 16 | - | TRBJ2-2 | TRBV21-1 | TGTGCCAGCAGCAAAGTCGGGGACCTGAACACCGGGGAGCTGTTTTTT | CASSKVGDLNTGELFF
- | 16 | TRBD2 | TRBJ2-1 | TRBV4-3 | TGCGCCAGCAGCCAAGCCAGGGTAGCGGGGGGACGAGAGCAGTTCTTC | CASSQARVAGGREQFF
- | 16 | - | TRBJ2-6 | TRBV7-2 | TGTGCCAGCAGCTTAGTGAAGGTCTCTGGGGCCAACGTCCTGACTTTC | CASSLVKVSGANVLTF
many | 12 | - | TRBJ1-5 | TRBV6-2/TRBV6-3 | TGTGCCAGCAGTTACCAGTACCGGCCCCAGCATTTT | CASSYQYRPQHF
- | 15 | TRBD2 | TRBJ2-3 | TRBV9 | TGTGCCAGCAGCCCGACTAGCGCCCTCACAGATACGCAGTATTTT | CASSPTSALTDTQYF
- | 14 | TRBD1 | TRBJ1-3 | TRBV6-6 | TGTGCCAGCAGCCGGGACAGGGCCGGAAACACCATATATTTT | CASSRDRAGNTIYF
few | 17 | TRBD1 | TRBJ1-2 | TRBV4-1 | TGCGCCAGCAGCCTAAGGGGTCCGCAAGGGGGCTCCTATGGCTACACCTTC | CASSLRGPQGGSYGYTF
many | 14 | - | TRBJ1-1 | TRBV6-2/TRBV6-3 | TGTGCCAGCAGTTTCCTGGGACGGACGGTCGAAGCTTTCTTT | CASSFLGRTVEAFF
many | 17 | TRBD2 | TRBJ2-2 | TRBV3-1 | TGTGCCAGCAGCCAACGAACTAGCGGGAGAAACACCGGGGAGCTGTTTTTT | CASSQRTSGRNTGELFF
many | 13 | - | TRBJ2-3 | TRBV5-1 | TGCGCCAGCAGCCTGTACGTGACAGATACGCAGTATTTT | CASSLYVTDTQYF
many | 14 | - | TRBJ1-5 | TRBV18 | TGTGCCAGCTCACCGAGCGGGGGCAATCAGCCCCAGCATTTT | CASSPSGGNQPQHF
few | 15 | TRBD2 | TRBJ2-7 | TRBV9 | TGTGCCAGCAGCGTAGGTGGTCGGGGGGCCTACGAGCAGTACTTC | CASSVGGRGAYEQYF
- | 13 | - | TRBJ2-3 | TRBV5-4 | TGTGCCAGCAGCTTGGACATACCAGATACGCAGTATTTT | CASSLDIPDTQYF
- | 14 | - | TRBJ1-2 | TRBV3-1 | TGTGCCAGCAGCCAAGATGCGGGGGCCGATGGCTACACCTTC | CASSQDAGADGYTF
many | 15 | TRBD1 | TRBJ1-3 | TRBV28 | TGTGCCAGCAGTGAACAGGGGGTAATAGGAAACACCATATATTTT | CASSEQGVIGNTIYF
many | 12 | - | TRBJ2-7 | TRBV27 | TGTGCCAGCAGTTCCCCTCCGAGGGAGCAGTACTTC | CASSSPPREQYF
many | 16 | TRBD1 | TRBJ2-7 | TRBV4-3 | TGCGCCAGCAGCCAAGATCTAGGACAGGGGATGTACGAGCAGTACTTC | CASSQDLGQGMYEQYF
few | 12 | - | TRBJ2-1 | TRBV28 | TGTGCCAGCAGTTTACCGGGAACTGAGCAGTTCTTC | CASSLPGTEQFF
many | 15 | TRBD1 | TRBJ1-5 | TRBV10-3 | TGTGCCAGCAACGCGGACAGGGGGCCGGATCAGCCCCAGCATTTT | CASNADRGPDQPQHF